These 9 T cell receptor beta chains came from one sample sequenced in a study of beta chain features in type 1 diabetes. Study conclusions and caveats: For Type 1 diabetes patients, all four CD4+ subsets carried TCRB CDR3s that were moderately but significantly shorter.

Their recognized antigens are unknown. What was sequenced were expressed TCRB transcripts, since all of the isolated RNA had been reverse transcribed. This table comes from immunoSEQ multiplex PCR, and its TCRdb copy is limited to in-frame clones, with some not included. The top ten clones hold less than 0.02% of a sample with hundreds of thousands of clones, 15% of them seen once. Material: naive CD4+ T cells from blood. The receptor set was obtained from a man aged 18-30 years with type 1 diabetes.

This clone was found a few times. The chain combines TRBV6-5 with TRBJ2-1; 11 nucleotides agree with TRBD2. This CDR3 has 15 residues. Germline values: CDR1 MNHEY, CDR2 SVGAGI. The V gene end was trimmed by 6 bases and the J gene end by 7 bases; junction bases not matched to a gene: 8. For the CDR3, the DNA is TGTGCCAGCAGGTCCATAGCGGGGGGGCCAAATGAGCAGTTCTTC. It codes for CASRSIAGGPNEQFF.

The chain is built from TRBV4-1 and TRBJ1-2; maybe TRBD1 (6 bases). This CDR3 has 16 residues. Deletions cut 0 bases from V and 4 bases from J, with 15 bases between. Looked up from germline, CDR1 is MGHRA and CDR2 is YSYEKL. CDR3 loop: CASSQDAQGSLYGYTF. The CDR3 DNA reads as TGCGCCAGCAGCCAAGACGCGCAGGGGTCCCTCTATGGCTACACCTTC.

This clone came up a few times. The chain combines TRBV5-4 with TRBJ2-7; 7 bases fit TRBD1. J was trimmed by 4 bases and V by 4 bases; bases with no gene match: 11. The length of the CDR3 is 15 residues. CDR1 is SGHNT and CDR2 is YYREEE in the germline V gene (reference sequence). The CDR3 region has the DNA TGTGCCAGCAGCCCGGGACAGAGGTGGCCATACGAGCAGTACTTC. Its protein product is CASSPGQRWPYEQYF.

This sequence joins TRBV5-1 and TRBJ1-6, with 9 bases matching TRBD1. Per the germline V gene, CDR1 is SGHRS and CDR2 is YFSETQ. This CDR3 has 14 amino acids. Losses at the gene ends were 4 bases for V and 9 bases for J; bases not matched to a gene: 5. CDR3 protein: CASSRTGEASPLHF. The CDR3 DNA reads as TGCGCCAGCAGCCGGACAGGGGAGGCTTCACCCCTCCACTTT.

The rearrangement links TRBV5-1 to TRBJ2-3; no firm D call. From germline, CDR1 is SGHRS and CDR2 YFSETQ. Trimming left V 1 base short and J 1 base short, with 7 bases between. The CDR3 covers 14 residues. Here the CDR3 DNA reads TGCGCCAGCAGCTTGTTTCGGGGCACAGATACGCAGTATTTT. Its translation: CASSLFRGTDTQYF.

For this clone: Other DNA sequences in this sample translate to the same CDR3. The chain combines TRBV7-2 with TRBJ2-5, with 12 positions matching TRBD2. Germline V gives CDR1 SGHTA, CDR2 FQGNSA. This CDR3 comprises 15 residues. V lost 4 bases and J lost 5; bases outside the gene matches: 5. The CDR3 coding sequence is TGTGCCAGCAGCTCTAGCGGGGGGGCGGGTGAGACCCAGTACTTC. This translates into CASSSSGGAGETQYF.

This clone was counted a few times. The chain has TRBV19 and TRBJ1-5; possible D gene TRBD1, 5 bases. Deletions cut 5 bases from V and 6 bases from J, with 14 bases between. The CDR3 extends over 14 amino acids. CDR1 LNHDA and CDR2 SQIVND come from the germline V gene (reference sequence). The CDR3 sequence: CASSATERVQPQHF. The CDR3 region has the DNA TGTGCCAGTAGTGCGACAGAACGGGTTCAGCCCCAGCATTTT.

CDR3 loop: CASMRLGSGEETQYF. In DNA, the CDR3 is TGTGCCAGTATGCGTTTGGGTAGCGGGGAAGAGACCCAGTACTTC. V usage is TRBV5-6 and J usage is TRBJ2-5; 8 positions match TRBD2. With 8 bases clipped from V and 3 bases from J, the junction kept 12 bases outside the gene matches. The germline gives CDR1 SGHDT, CDR2 YYEEEE. The CDR3 contains 15 residues.

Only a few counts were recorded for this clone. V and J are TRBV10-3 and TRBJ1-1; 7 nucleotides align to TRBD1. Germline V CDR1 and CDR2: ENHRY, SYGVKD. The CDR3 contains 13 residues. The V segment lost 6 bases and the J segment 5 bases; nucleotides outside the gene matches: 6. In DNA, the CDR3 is TGTGCCATCAGGTTCGACAGGGTGACTGAAGCTTTCTTT. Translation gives CAIRFDRVTEAFF.